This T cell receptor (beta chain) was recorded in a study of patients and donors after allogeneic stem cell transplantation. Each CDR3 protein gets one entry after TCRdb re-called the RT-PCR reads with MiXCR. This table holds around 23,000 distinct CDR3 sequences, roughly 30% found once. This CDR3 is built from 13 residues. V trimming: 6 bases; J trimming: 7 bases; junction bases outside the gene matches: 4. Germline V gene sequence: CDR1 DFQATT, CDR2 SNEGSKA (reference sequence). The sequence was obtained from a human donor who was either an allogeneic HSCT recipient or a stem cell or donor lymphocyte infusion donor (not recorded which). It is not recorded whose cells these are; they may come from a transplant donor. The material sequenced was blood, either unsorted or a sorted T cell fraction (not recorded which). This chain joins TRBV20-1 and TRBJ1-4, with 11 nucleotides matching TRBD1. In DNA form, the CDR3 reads TGCAGTGCGCCGGGACAGGGGGGTGAAAAACTGTTTTTT. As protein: CSAPGQGGEKLFF.